This T cell receptor (beta chain) stems from a study of T cell changes during pregnancy in multiple sclerosis. The CDR3 contains 15 residues. The V gene end was trimmed by 0 bases and the J gene end by 5 bases; junction bases not matched to a gene: 3. Germline loops: CDR1 SGHDT, CDR2 YYEEEE. Only in-frame clones appear in the TCRdb table, and some are missing; sequencing was by immunoSEQ multiplex PCR. The sample lists tens of thousands of clones, about 91% occurring once. The V call is TRBV5-6, the J call TRBJ2-3, with 10 nucleotides matching TRBD2. The TCR comes from a female donor in good health, enrolled as a control in a pregnancy study. The input for sequencing was CD4+ T cells from peripheral blood mononuclear cells, taken after pregnancy. The CDR3 region is CASSLGLAGRDTQYF. The CDR3 DNA is TGTGCCAGCAGCTTGGGACTAGCGGGTCGAGATACGCAGTATTTT.